The rows below give T cell receptor beta chains drawn from one sample of a study of cytomegalovirus exposure and HLA in healthy donors. The assay was immunoSEQ multiplex PCR, and TCRdb's table has in-frame clones only and misses some. The profile shows just under 250,000 clones, 82% of them singletons. Sequenced: PBMCs. These receptors all come from a woman between 35 and 50 years old in good health and CMV-seropositive. Each CDR3 is given with its conserved first and last residue. D genes are given only for firm matches. The size of a clone is reported for some rows only, either as once, few or many, or as a class for expanded clones.

CDR3aa: CASSEERGKNYGYTF
CDR3nt: TGTGCCAGCAGTGAAGAACGGGGAAAAAACTATGGCTACACCTTC
v_gene: TRBV2
j_gene: TRBJ1-2
abundance: NA
d_gene: NA

CDR3aa: CASNLGGGSYNEQFF
CDR3nt: TGTGCCAGCAACCTGGGGGGGGGCTCCTACAATGAGCAGTTCTTC
v_gene: TRBV6-1
j_gene: TRBJ2-1
abundance: once
d_gene: TRBD2

CDR3aa: CASRSTGSYEQYF
CDR3nt: TGTGCCAGCAGGTCGACAGGTTCCTACGAGCAGTACTTC
v_gene: TRBV6-5
j_gene: TRBJ2-7
abundance: NA
d_gene: NA

CDR3aa: CASSSPDYGYTF
CDR3nt: TGTGCCAGCAGTTCCCCCGACTATGGCTACACCTTC
v_gene: TRBV5-4
j_gene: TRBJ1-2
abundance: NA
d_gene: NA

CDR3aa: CASSLGGQYYGYTF
CDR3nt: TGTGCCAGCAGCTTAGGGGGACAGTACTATGGCTACACCTTC
v_gene: TRBV13
j_gene: TRBJ1-2
abundance: few
d_gene: TRBD1

CDR3aa: CASSPFGTSGTNEQFF
CDR3nt: TGTGCCAGCAGTCCATTTGGGACTAGCGGGACTAATGAGCAGTTCTTC
v_gene: TRBV6-6
j_gene: TRBJ2-1
abundance: NA
d_gene: TRBD2

CDR3aa: CASSVGAGNTEAFF
CDR3nt: TGTGCCAGCAGCGTAGGGGCAGGGAACACTGAAGCTTTCTTT
v_gene: TRBV9
j_gene: TRBJ1-1
abundance: NA
d_gene: NA

CDR3aa: CAISLAISGSGGNEQFF
CDR3nt: TGTGCCATCAGTCTAGCTATAAGCGGGAGTGGTGGCAATGAGCAGTTCTTC
v_gene: TRBV10-3
j_gene: TRBJ2-1
abundance: few
d_gene: TRBD2

CDR3aa: CASSLYRGGVSNYGYTF
CDR3nt: TGTGCCAGCAGCTTATACAGGGGGGGGGTATCCAACTATGGCTACACCTTC
v_gene: TRBV7-2
j_gene: TRBJ1-2
abundance: NA
d_gene: TRBD1

CDR3aa: CASSSSRGAHSYEQYF
CDR3nt: TGTGCCAGCAGTTCCTCCCGGGGGGCTCACTCCTACGAGCAGTACTTC
v_gene: TRBV27
j_gene: TRBJ2-7
abundance: NA
d_gene: NA

CDR3aa: CASKTWTSGGPSYNEQFF
CDR3nt: TGTGCCAGCAAAACCTGGACTAGCGGGGGACCTTCCTACAATGAGCAGTTCTTC
v_gene: TRBV7-2
j_gene: TRBJ2-1
abundance: NA
d_gene: TRBD2

CDR3aa: CASRFDTGELFF
CDR3nt: TGCGCCAGCAGGTTCGACACCGGGGAGCTGTTTTTT
v_gene: TRBV5-1
j_gene: TRBJ2-2
abundance: once
d_gene: NA

CDR3aa: CASSPRTGRASDTQYF
CDR3nt: TGTGCCAGCAGCCCCCGGACAGGGAGGGCGTCGGATACGCAGTATTTT
v_gene: TRBV7-9
j_gene: TRBJ2-3
abundance: few
d_gene: NA

CDR3aa: CASIQGGTGGSPLHF
CDR3nt: TGTGCCAGCATCCAGGGCGGGACAGGGGGGTCACCCCTCCACTTT
v_gene: TRBV11-3
j_gene: TRBJ1-6
abundance: NA
d_gene: TRBD1

CDR3aa: CASSPGDRGWDQPQHF
CDR3nt: TGTGCCAGCAGCCCGGGGGACAGGGGTTGGGATCAGCCCCAGCATTTT
v_gene: TRBV25-1
j_gene: TRBJ1-5
abundance: once
d_gene: TRBD1

CDR3aa: CASSEADRAGGNNGYTF
CDR3nt: TGTGCCAGCAGTGAAGCAGACAGGGCGGGTGGGAACAATGGCTACACCTTC
v_gene: TRBV2
j_gene: TRBJ1-2
abundance: NA
d_gene: TRBD1

CDR3aa: CASSQDMVAGYHNEQFF
CDR3nt: TGCGCCAGCAGCCAAGATATGGTAGCGGGTTACCACAATGAGCAGTTCTTC
v_gene: TRBV4-3
j_gene: TRBJ2-1
abundance: NA
d_gene: TRBD2

CDR3aa: CASSPPGPTNEKLFF
CDR3nt: TGTGCCAGCTCACCACCGGGCCCAACTAATGAAAAACTGTTTTTT
v_gene: TRBV18
j_gene: TRBJ1-4
abundance: NA
d_gene: NA

CDR3aa: CASSESGAYEQYF
CDR3nt: TGCGCCAGCAGTGAATCGGGGGCCTACGAGCAGTACTTC
v_gene: TRBV10-1
j_gene: TRBJ2-7
abundance: once
d_gene: NA

CDR3aa: CASSARQGLGEKLFF
CDR3nt: TGTGCCAGCAGCGCCCGACAGGGTTTAGGTGAAAAACTGTTTTTT
v_gene: TRBV11-3
j_gene: TRBJ1-4
abundance: NA
d_gene: TRBD1

CDR3aa: CASSLHYEQYF
CDR3nt: TGTGCCAGCAGCCTCCACTACGAGCAGTACTTC
v_gene: TRBV14
j_gene: TRBJ2-7
abundance: few
d_gene: NA

CDR3aa: CAISEGLAGGAGETQYF
CDR3nt: TGTGCCATCAGTGAAGGACTAGCGGGGGGCGCCGGAGAGACCCAGTACTTC
v_gene: TRBV10-3
j_gene: TRBJ2-5
abundance: NA
d_gene: TRBD2

CDR3aa: CASSLTRTGGDGYTF
CDR3nt: TGTGCCAGCAGCTTAACAAGGACAGGGGGCGATGGCTACACCTTC
v_gene: TRBV7-2
j_gene: TRBJ1-2
abundance: NA
d_gene: TRBD1

CDR3aa: CASSLIRYEQYF
CDR3nt: TGTGCCAGCAGCCTTATCAGGTACGAGCAGTACTTC
v_gene: TRBV28
j_gene: TRBJ2-7
abundance: NA
d_gene: NA

CDR3aa: CASSSERGHGETQYF
CDR3nt: TGTGCCAGTAGTTCCGAGCGGGGGCACGGAGAGACCCAGTACTTC
v_gene: TRBV19
j_gene: TRBJ2-5
abundance: NA
d_gene: TRBD2

CDR3aa: CASSLAGLGGEAFF
CDR3nt: TGTGCCAGCAGCTTGGCTGGTTTGGGGGGGGAAGCTTTCTTT
v_gene: TRBV5-6
j_gene: TRBJ1-1
abundance: NA
d_gene: NA